The subject of this entry is one T cell receptor beta chain. As yet, its antigen is unknown. CDR3 length: 14 residues. Germline loops: CDR1 SNHLY, CDR2 FYNNEI. Germline trimming cut 7 bases from V and 1 base from J; bases unmatched to any gene: 6. This specimen comes from a study of identical twins. Study-level results: These conclusions were based on statistical analysis (cross-sectional, not following the same donors). Beta clonotypes that were abundant in cord blood contained fewer insertions, a pattern absent from memory repertoires.

TCRdb used MiXCR to reprocess the 5' RACE reads, holding one entry per CDR3 protein. The data contain around 1.7 million distinct CDR3 sequences, 25% to 35% of them singletons. This TCR was recovered from a newborn girl in good health. The sequenced sample consisted of cord blood. The rearrangement links TRBV2 to TRBJ1-1, with 7 nucleotides matching TRBD1. CDR3 residues: CASTYSGGNTEAFF. In DNA form, the CDR3 reads TGTGCCAGCACCTACTCAGGGGGGAACACTGAAGCTTTCTTT.